This T cell receptor beta chain emerged from a study of regulatory T cells in long-lasting Graves disease (dated by TCRdb to about 2021). With respect to the entire study: To count as having persistent Graves' disease, a patient had to have received antithyroid drug treatment for over 5 years with TSH receptor autoantibodies remaining persistently positive. Patients with persistent Graves' disease were compared with patients with newly diagnosed Graves' disease using TCR sequencing and RNA sequencing of peripheral blood. The study took place in China and was registered as a clinical trial. TCR sequencing covered some 13 persistent and around 20 newly diagnosed Graves' disease patients, some 35 samples in total. In the clinical cohort, patients with persistent Graves' disease had used antithyroid drugs for an average of around ten years. General conclusions and limits of the study: Compared with newly diagnosed patients, persistent Graves' disease patients had lower TCR Shannon entropy and fewer highly expanded clones, which suggests clonal expansion. The small sample size was acknowledged by the authors as a limitation that may reduce accuracy. Persistent disease showed preferential use of TRBV28, TRBJ1-2 and TRBJ2-5, whereas newly diagnosed disease favored TRBV20-1 and TRBJ2-1. Because the primary lesion, thyroid tissue, could not be accessed, the study looked at peripheral blood alone. Only the TCR beta chain was sequenced and analyzed. Persistent patients shared more public clonotypes among themselves (around 3,000) than newly diagnosed patients did (approximately 970).

This clonotype was counted ten times or more. The antigen it binds to is not known. No much larger clone exists at a distance of one base, and base qualities are not known. Library construction relied on multiplex PCR. TCRdb records Illumina HiSeq 4000 as the sequencer. TCR beta libraries were built with iRepertoire HTBI primers and Arm-PCR amplification of CDR3 regions. PCR products were gel purified before sequencing. In the authors' own workflow: A total of 62 TRBV and approximately 13 TRBJ segments were identified across samples and were used for gene usage analysis of CDR3 amino acid clonotypes. COPE and FqMerger were used to merge the filtered high-quality paired reads into contigs. BLAST was used to align contigs to IMGT TRBV, TRBD and TRBJ reference genes, and CDR3 was defined according to IMGT. Any clonotype with a frequency above 0.1% was counted as a highly expanded clone. Repertoire diversity was measured by Shannon entropy, and V-J evenness by the Gini coefficient. Clonotypes shared by more than one individual were considered public. TCRdb reprocessing: public reads trimmed at Q25 with fastp, clones called with MiXCR, in-frame beta chains kept. Rows with one shared CDR3 protein collapse into an entry with the most common genes and DNA. In this record, the V and J calls reflect TCRdb's handling and not the investigators' own analysis. The table for this sample lists 300,000 to 400,000 distinct CDR3 sequences; about 20% of them were counted only once. The ten most abundant clones make up around 30% of the sample.

The germline V gene supplies CDR1 WSHSY and CDR2 SAAADI. The CDR3 goes from the cysteine to the phenylalanine over 14 residues. Only the CDR3 part of the read is kept: 42 bases, read in frame from the first base. The V end loses 1 base and the J end loses 1 base, and a stretch of 7 bases separates them. The time point label for this specimen denotes: persistent/refractory GD, antithyroid drugs over 5 years with positive TRAb. For both TCR sequencing and RNA sequencing, RNA was extracted from PBMCs in TRIzol. The diagnosis of Graves' disease followed American Thyroid Association guidelines. Recruitment of patients was carried out at an endocrinology department in Xi'an, China. Each patient gave approximately 10 milliliters of peripheral blood, collected in an EDTA anticoagulant tube. Ficoll Paque Plus density gradient separation was used to isolate PBMCs, and no further T cell sorting was done. An Agilent 2100 Bioanalyzer and agarose gel were used to check RNA quality, while a NanoDrop 2000 measured RNA concentration.

This TCR was sampled from a female donor with Graves disease. Rearrangement joined TRBV10-2 to TRBJ1-1, with a tentative D gene TRBD1 over 5 matching bases. The sequencing used peripheral blood mononuclear cells (PBMCs), collected when the disease was refractory, from a patient treated with antithyroid drugs. The CDR3 amino acid sequence is: CASSEWDGNTEAFF. The nucleotides are TGCGCCAGCAGTGAGTGGGACGGGAACACTGAAGCTTTCTTT.